This entry is about one T cell receptor (beta chain). Sequencing used immunoSEQ multiplex PCR; TCRdb keeps in-frame clones, though not all of them. This sample yields more than 110,000 clones, of which about 92% are seen a single time; roughly 3.1% belongs to the top ten. The CDR3 length is 14 residues. V shed 2 bases and J shed 0 bases, with 5 bases lying between them. In germline, CDR1 is SNHLY, CDR2 FYNNEI. This entry comes from a study of T cell responses to AZD1222 COVID-19 vaccine. The sequencing used peripheral blood, collected on day 0 of AZD1222 vaccination. The clonotype comes from an adult in good health. This rearrangement joins TRBV2 to TRBJ2-4; unclear D gene. The CDR3 protein is CASSEILAKNIQYF. Written as DNA, the CDR3 is TGTGCCAGCAGTGAAATACTAGCCAAAAACATTCAGTACTTC.